The next 16 T cell receptor beta chains were all read from a single sample in a study of identical twins. TCRdb used MiXCR to reprocess the 5' RACE reads, holding one entry per CDR3 protein. The sample contains roughly 500,000 distinct CDR3 sequences, roughly a fifth of which appear only once. This same sample was also part of a study on T cells expressing NK-cell markers.

The sequencing sample was made of CD4+ T cells sorted from blood. All receptors come from a woman between 18 and 29 years old in good health.

This clonotype has only a few counts. The chain carries TRBV5-1 and TRBJ2-4; D is possibly TRBD2 (5 bases). The germline V gene encodes CDR1 SGHRS and CDR2 YFSETQ. V gave up 0 bases and J gave up 8 bases, with 6 bases separating them. CDR3 length: 12 amino acids. The CDR3 DNA reads as TGCGCCAGCAGCTTGGGCGGGTACATTCAGTACTTC. Encoded protein: CASSLGGYIQYF.

This clonotype has more than one count but fewer than ten. This rearrangement joins TRBV28 to TRBJ2-1; 9 nucleotides agree with TRBD2. The CDR3 is 14 amino acids. Germline V gene sequence: CDR1 MDHEN, CDR2 SYDVKM. J lost 7 bases, V lost 2 bases, and 3 bases had no gene match. The CDR3 protein is CASSLAGGLNEQFF. CDR3 DNA sequence: TGTGCCAGCAGTTTAGCGGGGGGGCTGAATGAGCAGTTCTTC. Drawing the rest from reference TRBV28 and TRBJ2-1, the complete variable domain is DVKVTQSSRYLVKRTGEKVFLECVQDMDHENMFWYRQDPGLGLRLIYFSYDVKMKEKGDIPEGYSVSREKKERFSLILESASTNQTSMYLCASSLAGGLNEQFFGPGTRLTVL.

CDR3 DNA: TGTGCCAGCACGAAAGTTAGCACAGATACGCAGTATTTT. Translated: CASTKVSTDTQYF. The chain couples TRBV6-2 or TRBV6-3 to TRBJ2-3; the D is unclear. Trimming left V 7 bases short and J 0 bases short, with 8 bases between. This CDR3 region has 13 residues. Germline CDR1 reads MNHEY; CDR2 reads SVGEGT.

The chain joins TRBV15 to TRBJ2-1; D is ambiguous. This CDR3 spans 13 amino acids. V lost 0 bases to trimming and J lost 8 bases, with 8 bases between them. Germline CDR1 and CDR2: LNHNV and YYDKDF (reference sequence). The CDR3 sequence: CATSREFIHEQFF. DNA of the CDR3: TGTGCCACCAGCAGAGAGTTTATCCATGAGCAGTTCTTC.

The chain uses TRBV6-5 and TRBJ2-2; no firm D call. Germline CDR1 reads MNHEY; CDR2 reads SVGAGI. CDR3 size: 13 residues. V lost 3 bases to trimming and J lost 1 base, with 3 bases between them. As DNA, the CDR3 is TGTGCCAGCAGTTATTGGAACACCGGGGAGCTGTTTTTT. It specifies CASSYWNTGELFF.

This clonotype has a handful of counts. The chain links TRBV6-1 to TRBJ2-7, with a weak D call TRBD2 (6 bases). The germline CDR1 and CDR2 sequences are MNHNS and SASEGT. V gave up 6 bases and J gave up 0 bases, with 9 bases separating them. CDR3 length equals 13 residues. CDR3 residues: CASRPRDSYEQYF. In DNA form, the CDR3 reads TGTGCCAGCAGGCCGCGGGACTCCTACGAGCAGTACTTC.

The chain recombines TRBV9 with TRBJ1-3; D call uncertain. The V gene's germline CDR1 is SGDLS and CDR2 YYNGEE. V was cut by 0 bases and J by 0 bases, with 7 bases left in between. The length of the CDR3 is 15 residues. In DNA, the CDR3 is TGTGCCAGCAGCGTAGCTGGAAACTCTGGAAACACCATATATTTT. Translated: CASSVAGNSGNTIYF.

This clonotype showed up just a few times. This chain connects TRBV7-2 to TRBJ2-5, with D hard to call. The V end was cut by 5 bases, the J end by 0 bases, with 13 bases between. Germline values: CDR1 SGHTA, CDR2 FQGNSA. The CDR3 consists of 15 residues. CDR3 loop: CASSPRPPYQETQYF. The CDR3 DNA follows: TGTGCCAGCAGCCCTAGACCCCCGTACCAAGAGACCCAGTACTTC.

The CDR3 spells CASSRGGVGNQPQHF. The CDR3 DNA follows: TGTGCCAGCAGCCGGGGGGGTGTGGGCAATCAGCCCCAGCATTTT. The chain employs TRBV6-1 and TRBJ1-5, with D possibly being TRBD1 (5 bases). The CDR3 loop spans 15 amino acids. Deletions cut 6 bases from V and 2 bases from J, with 14 bases between. Germline values: CDR1 MNHNS, CDR2 SASEGT.

This clonotype was detected ten times or more. The rearrangement uses TRBV20-1 and TRBJ1-1, with 8 bases that match TRBD1. The germline gives CDR1 DFQATT, CDR2 SNEGSKA (reference sequence). Trimming took 6 bases from V and 10 from J; bases not matched to a gene: 13. The length of the CDR3 is 13 residues. The chain's CDR3 is CSAPDRGRGRAFF. The CDR3 DNA is TGCAGTGCCCCAGACAGGGGTAGGGGTAGAGCTTTCTTT.

Only a few counts were recorded for this clonotype. The chain uses TRBV7-2 and TRBJ2-6, with 9 bases fitting TRBD2. The CDR3 has 18 amino acids. Germline V gene sequence: CDR1 SGHTA, CDR2 FQGNSA. Trimming at V came to 0 bases and at J to 2 bases, leaving 5 bases not matched to a gene. CDR3 protein: CASSLAAPSGTGANVLTF. The CDR3 DNA is TGTGCCAGCAGCTTAGCGGCCCCTAGCGGGACTGGGGCCAACGTCCTGACTTTC.

This clonotype was found a few times. The CDR3 bases are TGCAGTGCTAGAGCGCACAGGACGGACACTGAAGCTTTCTTT. As protein: CSARAHRTDTEAFF. The chain uses TRBV20-1 and TRBJ1-1, with D perhaps matching TRBD1 (5 bases). CDR3 length equals 14 residues. Trimming removed 1 base from V and 3 bases from J, with 12 bases in between. Germline values: CDR1 DFQATT, CDR2 SNEGSKA (reference sequence).

At least ten counts were recorded for this clonotype. The chain uses TRBV5-1 and TRBJ2-7, with 12 positions matching TRBD2. This CDR3 has 16 amino acids. Germline CDR1 and CDR2: SGHRS and YFSETQ. V was clipped by 4 bases and J by 3 bases; unmatched bases: 8. In DNA form, the CDR3 reads TGCGCCAGCAGCGCTAGCGGGGGGGCCAGCAGCTACGAGCAGTACTTC. Encoded protein: CASSASGGASSYEQYF.

This clonotype has more than one count but fewer than ten. The chain joins TRBV10-3 to TRBJ2-3; 10 positions match TRBD2. Germline V gene sequence: CDR1 ENHRY, CDR2 SYGVKD. Germline trimming cut 3 bases from V and 4 bases from J; bases unmatched to any gene: 7. This CDR3 has 16 amino acids. Here the CDR3 reads CAISEGASGRSDTQYF. The CDR3 DNA reads as TGTGCCATCAGTGAAGGTGCTAGCGGGAGATCAGATACGCAGTATTTT.

V usage is TRBV18 and J usage is TRBJ2-2, with TRBD1 matching over 10 bases. The V segment lost 6 bases and the J segment 1 base; nucleotides outside the gene matches: 8. Germline CDR1 reads KGHSH; CDR2 reads LQKENI. This CDR3 has 17 residues. The CDR3 DNA sequence: TGTGCCAGCTCCCCCGACAGGGGGCCGGTGAACACCGGGGAGCTGTTTTTT. It yields the protein CASSPDRGPVNTGELFF.

This chain connects TRBV12-3 or TRBV12-4 to TRBJ2-7; TRBD1 matches 9 bases. V trimming: 5 bases; J trimming: 6 bases; junction bases outside the gene matches: 8. There are 14 residues in the CDR3. CDR3 nucleotides: TGTGCCAGCAGTAAACAGGGGGCTAGGGCCGAGCAGTACTTC. Its translation: CASSKQGARAEQYF.